This T cell receptor (beta chain) came from a study of blood T cell repertoires in COVID-19. This CDR3 has 11 amino acids. V gave up 3 bases and J gave up 6 bases, with 7 bases separating them. Germline CDR1 and CDR2: SGHNT and YYREEE (reference sequence). Generated by immunoSEQ multiplex PCR, the TCRdb table keeps only in-frame clones and is missing some. The sample has around 250,000 clones; around 80% are singletons. The V and J genes are TRBV5-4 and TRBJ2-7; D is unclear. The sequenced sample was peripheral blood. This sequence originates from a man aged 40-50 years with active or convalescent COVID-19. The CDR3 DNA reads as TGTGCCAGCAGCTATAGGAGCGAGCAGTACTTC. This codes for CASSYRSEQYF.